Described below is a single T cell receptor (beta chain) sequence and its context. The antigen it binds to is not known. Qualities for individual bases were not recorded, and no much larger clone is one base off. This entry comes from a study of blood T cell repertoires in COVID-19 (dated by TCRdb to 2018 to 2020). Regarding the complete study: Samples covering the acute and convalescent phases of COVID-19 were provided by collaborators in the United States, Italy and Spain. The samples were drawn from two sources: the first 160 participants of the ongoing ImmuneRACE study, and 1,000 to 1,500 subjects contributed by 6 global collaborators. A freely available public database, intended as a resource for researchers studying the immune response to SARS-CoV-2, is where the repertoires were released. The sample metadata nearly always contained a de-identified subject ID, COVID-19 status, age in years and sex. The prospective study material was composed of cDNA or gDNA derived from T cells, B-cell-depleted T cells, or PBMCs. Where available, HLA class I and class II types were obtained from metadata supplied by the sample provider rather than from assay-based typing. Deeply sampled blood TCRbeta repertoires from subjects exposed to, actively infected with, or recovered from COVID-19 were included in the dataset.

Participants in the prospective study were aged roughly 18 to 100 years, lived in about two dozen United States geographic areas, and enrolled through a virtual design. To assign participants to cohorts, the prospective study relied on clinical history that participants themselves reported in a screening survey and a study questionnaire. Recovered participants in ImmuneRACE Cohort 3 were defined as having two consecutive negative NP/OP PCR tests, clearance from a healthcare professional, or resolution of symptoms. In the prospective study, whole blood, serum and a nasopharyngeal or oropharyngeal swab were collected from each participant by mobile phlebotomists. Prospective study participants could optionally give additional blood draws and questionnaires over an approximately two-month period. Prospective study blood samples were shipped either frozen or at room temperature before DNA extraction.

The immunoSEQ Assay, a bias-controlled multiplex PCR, was used to amplify TCRbeta CDR3 regions from genomic DNA. The original methods were these. The number of nucleated cells in each sample was estimated by amplification of reference gene primers within the assay. To quantify the absolute abundance of each unique TCRbeta CDR3 rearrangement, sequence reads were collapsed and filtered. For each sample, productive Simpson clonality was calculated as the square root of Simpson's diversity index over productive rearrangements. Imported from immuneACCESS, the table was reduced by TCRdb to in-frame sequences with V and J called. These copies leave out some clones; in studies compared against another copy, an unresolved V gene accounts for under half, and the cause of the remainder is not known. Clonal size and the V and J genes are those of that table, whereas D and trimming came from the DNA. The sample table records 100,000 to 150,000 clones; around 84% of these occur just once. Jointly, the top ten make up about 4% of the sample.

What the research found in general, with its limitations: The amount of clinical and demographic metadata varied by source and participant and was provided uncurated.

The CDR3, cysteine through phenylalanine, is 13 amino acids long. The read is trimmed to its CDR3 DNA, 39 bases read in frame from base 1. The CDR1 and CDR2 encoded by the germline V gene are SNHLY and FYNNEI. The source material was PBMCs or T cells enriched from blood (not recorded which). The V and J genes are TRBV2 and TRBJ1-4; a confident D gene designation cannot be given. The source is a woman between 25 and 40 years old who had recovered from COVID-19. The CDR3 protein: CAGAADYNEKLFF. The DNA sequence follows: TGTGCAGGCGCGGCCGATTATAATGAAAAACTGTTTTTT.